This T cell receptor (beta chain) was identified during a study of naive and memory T cell subsets. Only a few counts were recorded for this clonotype. Two oligonucleotides, mixed equimolar, formed the beta constant-region primer covering TRBC1 and TRBC2. TCRdb used MiXCR to reprocess the UMI-ligation and nested PCR reads, holding one entry per CDR3 protein. The table records about 85,000 distinct CDR3 sequences, approximately 14% of them present only once. CDR3 length: 13 amino acids. The germline V gene has CDR1 DFQATT and CDR2 SNEGSKA (reference sequence). Trimming pared 5 bases from V and 2 bases from J, leaving 11 bases between.

The material sequenced was central memory CD4+ T cells from blood. The chain is built from TRBV20-1 and TRBJ2-3; tentatively, D is TRBD1 (6 bases). The TCR comes from a human donor in good health. CDR3 residues: CSAQGQHTDTQYF. The CDR3 bases are TGCAGTGCTCAGGGGCAGCACACAGATACGCAGTATTTT.